The 8 T cell receptor beta chains listed next were all sequenced from one sample in a study of coeliac disease. Repertoires were generated with immunoSEQ multiplex PCR, while TCRdb's copy carries only in-frame clones and drops some. The table lists 4,000 to 6,000 clones, about 65% of them singletons, with 11% in the top ten. The material sequenced was lamina propria lymphocytes from the gut. The origin of the receptors is a woman between 65 and 79 years old with celiac disease.

The V gene is TRBV5-1, the J gene TRBJ2-7, with 13 positions matching TRBD2. Germline V gives CDR1 SGHRS, CDR2 YFSETQ. There are 18 residues in the CDR3. V shed 2 bases and J 2 bases; nucleotides not matched to a gene: 10. The chain's CDR3 is CASSLSGLAGALTYEQYF. CDR3 DNA sequence: TGCGCCAGCAGCTTATCCGGACTAGCGGGGGCCCTGACCTACGAGCAGTACTTC.

This clone showed up just a few times. This chain joins TRBV7-9 and TRBJ2-5; 9 bases map to TRBD1. V lost 6 bases to trimming and J lost 2 bases; unmatched junction nucleotides: 4. Germline CDR1 and CDR2: SEHNR and FQNEAQ (reference sequence). The CDR3 loop spans 14 amino acids. CDR3 in amino acids: CASSPGTGQETQYF. DNA of the CDR3: TGTGCCAGCAGTCCAGGGACAGGGCAAGAGACCCAGTACTTC.

The chain is built from TRBV30 and TRBJ2-7, with D possibly matching TRBD2 (5 bases). Trimming shortened V by 8 bases and J by 4 bases, and 18 bases separated the two germline ends. The CDR3 loop spans 13 amino acids. The germline CDR1 and CDR2 sequences are GTSNPN and SVGIG (reference sequence). This CDR3 reads CAGRSVGSYEQYF. In DNA, the CDR3 is TGTGCCGGCCGGTCGGTGGGGAGTTACGAGCAGTACTTC.

V usage is TRBV6-6 and J usage is TRBJ2-7, with D uncertain. Between the trimmed V and J ends, which lost 8 bases and 0 bases, there was a span of 8 bases. The length of the CDR3 is 12 residues. Germline V gene sequence: CDR1 MNHNY, CDR2 SVGAGI (reference sequence). The CDR3 region is CASRSSSYEQYF. CDR3 DNA: TGTGCCAGCCGGTCTAGCTCCTACGAGCAGTACTTC.

This clone was counted between two and nine times. The chain is built from TRBV27 and TRBJ2-5; D gene uncertain. With 5 bases removed from V and 1 base from J, the gap between germline ends came to 8 bases. Germline V gene data show CDR1 as MNHEY and CDR2 as SMNVEV (reference sequence). The CDR3 consists of 13 residues. The DNA of the CDR3 is TGTGCCAGCAGTAGCCTCGTCCAAGAGACCCAGTACTTC. This sequence encodes CASSSLVQETQYF.

Points on this clone: The sample holds other DNA sequences that translate to the same CDR3. This sequence joins TRBV4-1 and TRBJ1-5; TRBD1 might be the D (5 bases). V lost 1 base and J lost 6, with 10 bases in between. This CDR3 is built from 14 residues. Germline V gives CDR1 MGHRA, CDR2 YSYEKL. The CDR3 sequence: CASSQGGDGQPQHF. CDR3 bases: TGCGCCAGCAGCCAAGGGGGCGACGGTCAGCCCCAGCATTTT.

This clone was seen once. The genes are TRBV11-2 and TRBJ2-3; 7 bases are a match to TRBD2. Trimming took 4 bases from V and 2 from J; bases not matched to a gene: 12. The germline CDR1 and CDR2 sequences are SGHAT and FQNNGV. The CDR3 contains 17 residues. Here the CDR3 reads CASSSTGTTIITDTQYF. CDR3 DNA sequence: TGTGCCAGCAGCTCCACCGGGACTACCATTATCACAGATACGCAGTATTTT.

V usage is TRBV7-7 and J usage is TRBJ1-3; weak D call: TRBD1 (5 bases). The V gene's germline CDR1 is SSHAT and CDR2 FNYEAQ (reference sequence). The V end lost 0 bases, the J end lost 1 base, and 7 bases lay between the germline ends. The CDR3 extends over 15 amino acids. CDR3 sequence (DNA): TGTGCCAGCAGCTTAGCCAGGGCGTCTGGAAACACCATATATTTT. Translation: CASSLARASGNTIYF.